Presented here are 7 T cell receptor beta chains from one specimen sequenced in a study of Ad26.COV2.S vaccination and SARS-CoV-2 variants. Assay used: immunoSEQ multiplex PCR; TCRdb lists only in-frame clones, some missing. Among about 220,000 clones listed, roughly 90% were seen once. As for treatment: some 20 received Ad26.COV2.S at low or high dose, single or two shots; 5 received placebo; per-sample allocation not given. Sample collection was performed on day 63 after the first vaccine or placebo injection. The sequenced sample was peripheral blood, obtained in a trial of Ad26.COV2.S vaccine versus placebo. These receptors originate from a person aged 18-60 years who received the Ad26.COV2.S COVID-19 vaccine or a placebo.

V and J are TRBV19 and TRBJ2-1; D gene ambiguous. V lost 1 base and J 0 bases, leaving 10 bases between the germline ends. The germline gives CDR1 LNHDA, CDR2 SQIVND (reference sequence). There are 16 residues in the CDR3. The CDR3 DNA reads as TGTGCCAGTAGTATAGTGGCAGTGGGCTCCTACAATGAGCAGTTCTTC. Residues: CASSIVAVGSYNEQFF.

This clone has a single count. CDR3 sequence: CASSQDGTPQETQYF. The DNA of the CDR3 is TGTGCCAGCAGCCAAGACGGGACGCCCCAAGAGACCCAGTACTTC. J is TRBJ2-5 and V is TRBV3-1 (or the pseudogene TRBV3-2); tentatively, D is TRBD1 or TRBD2 (5 bases each). Germline V gene data show CDR1 as LGHDT and CDR2 as YNNKEL (reference sequence). Deletions cut 0 bases from V and 1 base from J, with 9 bases between. There are 15 residues in the CDR3.

The chain couples TRBV7-8 to TRBJ2-1; 7 bases fit TRBD2. V shed 2 bases, J shed 8 bases, and the junction held 9 bases outside the gene matches. The CDR3 is made up of 15 amino acids. Germline loops: CDR1 SGHVS, CDR2 FQNEAQ. CDR3: CASSLSAGAKYEQFF. DNA of the CDR3: TGTGCCAGCAGCTTATCTGCGGGAGCGAAGTATGAGCAGTTCTTC. Complete variable domain (other parts from reference TRBV7-8 and TRBJ2-1): GAGVSQSPRYKVAKRGQDVALRCDPISGHVSLFWYQQALGQGPEFLTYFQNEAQLDKSGLPSDRFFAERPEGSVSTLKIQRTQQEDSAVYLCASSLSAGAKYEQFFGPGTRLTVL.

V and J are TRBV4-1 and TRBJ2-2; no firm D call. V was cut by 1 base and J by 6 bases, with 0 bases left in between. CDR3 size: 11 residues. Germline V lookup: CDR1 MGHRA, CDR2 YSYEKL. The CDR3 DNA follows: TGCGCCAGCAGCCAAGCCGGGGAGCTGTTTTTT. It codes for CASSQAGELFF.

This sequence joins TRBV6-5 and TRBJ2-3, with TRBD2 matching over 7 bases. There are 14 residues in the CDR3. The germline gives CDR1 MNHEY, CDR2 SVGAGI. With 8 bases clipped from V and 3 bases from J, the junction kept 8 bases outside the gene matches. In DNA form, the CDR3 reads TGTGCCAGCCTTGGGCGGGAGATAACAGATACGCAGTATTTT. As protein: CASLGREITDTQYF.

The gene calls are TRBV5-6 and TRBJ2-1; 7 positions agree with TRBD1. The CDR3 extends over 15 amino acids. The V gene end was trimmed by 2 bases and the J gene end by 6 bases; junction bases not matched to a gene: 8. Germline V lookup: CDR1 SGHDT, CDR2 YYEEEE. CDR3 sequence (DNA): TGTGCCAGCAGCTTCCGTGACAGGGTTGGCAATGAGCAGTTCTTC. Translated, it gives CASSFRDRVGNEQFF.

The rearrangement links TRBV29-1 to TRBJ1-2; D is possibly TRBD1 (5 bases). V lost 0 bases to trimming and J lost 4 bases, with 15 bases between them. The V gene's germline CDR1 is SQVTM and CDR2 ANQGSEA. The CDR3 length is 15 residues. The CDR3 coding sequence is TGCAGCGTTGAAGATCTTTCAGGGTTGGGCTATGGCTACACCTTC. Protein product: CSVEDLSGLGYGYTF.